The sequence of this T cell receptor (beta chain) was determined in a study of cytomegalovirus exposure and HLA in healthy donors. Only a few counts were recorded for this clone. A multiplex PCR was run with 60 Vbeta primers and 13 Jbeta primers. The repertoire was sequenced with immunoSEQ multiplex PCR; TCRdb's copy has only in-frame clones and lacks some. The table has about 250,000 clones, under 80% seen once; the top ten hold over 2%. This TCR derives from a female donor in good health and CMV-seronegative. The sample taken for sequencing was PBMCs.

The CDR3 nucleotides read TGTGCCAGCAGCTCCCGGACTAGTCAGGACGAGCAGTACTTC. Encoded protein: CASSSRTSQDEQYF. The chain carries TRBV11-2 and TRBJ2-7, with 7 bases fitting TRBD2. Germline V gene lookup returns CDR1 SGHAT and CDR2 FQNNGV. Losses at the gene ends were 4 bases for V and 5 bases for J; bases not matched to a gene: 8. This CDR3 region has 14 residues.